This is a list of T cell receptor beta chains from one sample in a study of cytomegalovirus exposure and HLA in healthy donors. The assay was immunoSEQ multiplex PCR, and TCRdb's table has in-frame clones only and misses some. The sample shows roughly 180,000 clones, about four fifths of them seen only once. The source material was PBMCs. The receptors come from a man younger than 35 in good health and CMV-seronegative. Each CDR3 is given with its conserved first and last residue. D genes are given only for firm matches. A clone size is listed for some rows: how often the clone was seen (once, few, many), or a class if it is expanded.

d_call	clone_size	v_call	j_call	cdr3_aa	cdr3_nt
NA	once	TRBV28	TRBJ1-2	CASSLGMGQVNYGYTF	NA
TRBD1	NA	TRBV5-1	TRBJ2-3	CASSSGQVLDTQYF	TGCGCCAGCAGCTCCGGACAGGTGCTAGATACGCAGTATTTT
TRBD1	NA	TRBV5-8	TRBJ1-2	CASSTRTGPNYGYTF	TGTGCCAGCAGCACTCGGACAGGGCCGAACTATGGCTACACCTTC
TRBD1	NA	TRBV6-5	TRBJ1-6	CASSRDRRYNSPLHF	TGTGCCAGCAGTCGGGACAGGCGATATAATTCACCCCTCCACTTT
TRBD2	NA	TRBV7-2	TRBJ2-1	CASSQTTSGINEQFF	TGTGCCAGCAGCCAGACGACTAGCGGGATAAATGAGCAGTTCTTC
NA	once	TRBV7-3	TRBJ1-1	CASSVTGNTEAFF	TGTGCCAGCAGCGTCACGGGGAACACTGAAGCTTTCTTT
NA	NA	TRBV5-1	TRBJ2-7	CASSLGPGETYEQYF	TGCGCCAGCAGCTTGGGTCCAGGGGAGACCTACGAGCAGTACTTC
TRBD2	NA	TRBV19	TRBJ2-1	CASSTGLAIDEQFF	TGTGCCAGTAGTACGGGACTAGCAATCGATGAGCAGTTCTTC
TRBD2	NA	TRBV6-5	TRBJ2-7	CASSYRAGPPYEQYF	TGTGCCAGCAGTTACCGAGCGGGGCCTCCCTACGAGCAGTACTTC
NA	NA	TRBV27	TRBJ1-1	CASSFQATNTEAFF	TGTGCCAGCAGTTTTCAAGCAACGAACACTGAAGCTTTCTTT
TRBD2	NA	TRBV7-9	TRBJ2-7	CASSLWGESGTGEQYF	TGTGCCAGCAGCTTATGGGGAGAAAGCGGGACGGGCGAGCAGTACTTC
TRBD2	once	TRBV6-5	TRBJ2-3	CASSQLAESTDTQYF	TGTGCCAGCAGCCAACTAGCGGAGAGCACAGATACGCAGTATTTT
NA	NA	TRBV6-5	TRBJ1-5	CASSYGAGKPQHF	TGTGCCAGCAGTTACGGGGCGGGGAAGCCCCAGCATTTT
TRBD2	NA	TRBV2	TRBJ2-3	CASVTPGLADTDTQYF	TGTGCCAGCGTGACCCCGGGACTAGCGGACACAGATACGCAGTATTTT
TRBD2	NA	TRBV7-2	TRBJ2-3	CASSVGLAWGGTDTQYF	TGTGCCAGCAGCGTAGGACTAGCGTGGGGGGGCACAGATACGCAGTATTTT
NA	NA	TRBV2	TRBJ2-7	CASSYQESVFNEQYF	TGTGCCAGCAGTTATCAGGAATCGGTTTTTAACGAGCAGTACTTC
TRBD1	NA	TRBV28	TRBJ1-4	CASSSPGDSELFF	TGTGCCAGCAGTTCCCCGGGGGACAGCGAACTGTTTTTT
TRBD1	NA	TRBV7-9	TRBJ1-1	CASSPGQGYIEAFF	TGTGCCAGCAGCCCTGGACAGGGGTATATTGAAGCTTTCTTT
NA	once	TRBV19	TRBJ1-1	CASSLTGGAAEAFF	TGTGCCAGTAGTCTCACGGGGGGCGCAGCGGAAGCTTTCTTT
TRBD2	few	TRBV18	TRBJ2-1	CASSPPPGTSNNEQFF	TGTGCCAGCTCACCACCGCCCGGGACTAGTAACAATGAGCAGTTCTTC